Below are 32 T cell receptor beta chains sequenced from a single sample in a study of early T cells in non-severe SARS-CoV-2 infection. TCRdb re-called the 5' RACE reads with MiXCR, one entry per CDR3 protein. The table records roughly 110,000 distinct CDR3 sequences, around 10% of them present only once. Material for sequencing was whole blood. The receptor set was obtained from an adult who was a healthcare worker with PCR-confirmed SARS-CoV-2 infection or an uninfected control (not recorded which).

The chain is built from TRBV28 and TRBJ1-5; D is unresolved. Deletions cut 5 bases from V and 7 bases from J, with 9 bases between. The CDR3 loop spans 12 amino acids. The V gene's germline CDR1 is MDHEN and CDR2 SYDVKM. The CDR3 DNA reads TGTGCCAGCAGTCCGGTAGGCCAGCCCCAGCATTTT. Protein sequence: CASSPVGQPQHF.

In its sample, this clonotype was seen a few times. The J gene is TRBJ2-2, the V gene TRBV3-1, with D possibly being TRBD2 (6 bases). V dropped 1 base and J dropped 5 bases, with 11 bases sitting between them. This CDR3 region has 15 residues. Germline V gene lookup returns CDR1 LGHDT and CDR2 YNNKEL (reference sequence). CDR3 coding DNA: TGTGCCAGCAGCCAAGGGTCGGGAGAGACCGGGGAGCTGTTTTTT. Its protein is CASSQGSGETGELFF.

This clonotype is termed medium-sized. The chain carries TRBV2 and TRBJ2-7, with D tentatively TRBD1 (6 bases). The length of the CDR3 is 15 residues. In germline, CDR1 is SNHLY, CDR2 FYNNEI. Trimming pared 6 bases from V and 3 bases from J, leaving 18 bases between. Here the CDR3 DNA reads TGTGCCAGCAGGGACGAACAGGGAATATTCTACGAGCAGTACTTC. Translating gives CASRDEQGIFYEQYF.

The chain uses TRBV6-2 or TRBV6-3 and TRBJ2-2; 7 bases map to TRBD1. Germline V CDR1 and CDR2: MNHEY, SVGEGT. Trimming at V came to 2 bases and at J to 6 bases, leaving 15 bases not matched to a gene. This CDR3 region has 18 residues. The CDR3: CASSYPITGTEDPGELFF. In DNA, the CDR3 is TGTGCCAGCAGTTACCCTATCACCGGGACAGAGGACCCCGGGGAGCTGTTTTTT.

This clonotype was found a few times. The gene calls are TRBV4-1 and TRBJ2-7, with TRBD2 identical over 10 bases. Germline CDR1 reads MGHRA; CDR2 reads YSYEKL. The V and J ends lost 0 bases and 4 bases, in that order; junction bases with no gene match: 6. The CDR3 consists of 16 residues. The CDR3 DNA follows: TGCGCCAGCAGCCAAGAGGAAGCGGGAGGGTTATACGAGCAGTACTTC. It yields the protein CASSQEEAGGLYEQYF.

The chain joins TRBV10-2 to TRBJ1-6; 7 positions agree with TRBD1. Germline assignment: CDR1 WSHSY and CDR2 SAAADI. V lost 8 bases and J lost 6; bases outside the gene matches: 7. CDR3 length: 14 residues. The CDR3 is CASSAQGGNSPLHF. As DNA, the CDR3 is TGCGCCAGCTCGGCGCAGGGGGGTAATTCACCCCTCCACTTT.

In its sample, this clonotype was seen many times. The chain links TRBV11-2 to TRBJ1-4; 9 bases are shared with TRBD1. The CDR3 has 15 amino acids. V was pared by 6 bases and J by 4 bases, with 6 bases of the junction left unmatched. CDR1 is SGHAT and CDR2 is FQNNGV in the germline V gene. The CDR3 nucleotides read TGTGCCAGCAGTTGGACAGGGGCGGATAATGAAAAACTGTTTTTT. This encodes CASSWTGADNEKLFF. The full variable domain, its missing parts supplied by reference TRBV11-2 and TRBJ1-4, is EAGVAQSPRYKIIEKRQSVAFWCNPISGHATLYWYQQILGQGPKLLIQFQNNGVVDDSQLPKDRFSAERLKGVDSTLKIQPAKLEDSAVYLCASSWTGADNEKLFFGSGTQLSVL.

In DNA form, the CDR3 reads TGTGCCAGCAGTGAATCGGCAGCTACAACCTACGAGCAGTACTTC. It encodes CASSESAATTYEQYF. The chain joins TRBV2 to TRBJ2-7; D uncertain. This CDR3 spans 15 amino acids. Trimming removed 2 bases at V and 2 bases at J, with 13 bases between. Per the germline V gene, CDR1 is SNHLY and CDR2 is FYNNEI.

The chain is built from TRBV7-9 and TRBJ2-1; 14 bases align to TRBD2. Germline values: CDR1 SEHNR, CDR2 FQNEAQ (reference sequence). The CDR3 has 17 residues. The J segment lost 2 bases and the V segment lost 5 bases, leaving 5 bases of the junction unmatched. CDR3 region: CASSPGLAGDTYNEQFF. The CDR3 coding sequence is TGTGCCAGCAGCCCGGGACTAGCGGGAGATACCTACAATGAGCAGTTCTTC.

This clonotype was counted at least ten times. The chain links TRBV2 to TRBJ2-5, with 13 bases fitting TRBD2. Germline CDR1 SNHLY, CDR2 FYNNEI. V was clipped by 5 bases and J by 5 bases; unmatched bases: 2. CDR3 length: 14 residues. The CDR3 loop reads CASSQLAGGETQYF. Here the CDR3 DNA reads TGTGCCAGCAGTCAACTAGCGGGAGGGGAGACCCAGTACTTC.

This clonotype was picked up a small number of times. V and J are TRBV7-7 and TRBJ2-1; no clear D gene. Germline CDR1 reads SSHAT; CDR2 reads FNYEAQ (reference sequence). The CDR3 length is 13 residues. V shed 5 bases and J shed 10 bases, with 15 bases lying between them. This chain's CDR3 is CASSPMGPREQFF. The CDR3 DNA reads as TGTGCCAGCAGCCCAATGGGTCCGCGCGAGCAGTTCTTC.

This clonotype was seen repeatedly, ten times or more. Here the CDR3 reads CASSLGTVYEKLFF. In nucleotides, the CDR3 is TGTGCCAGCAGTCTGGGGACAGTGTATGAAAAACTGTTTTTT. This sequence joins TRBV28 and TRBJ1-4; 7 nucleotides match TRBD1. The ends lost 5 bases at V and 6 bases at J; junction bases unmatched: 6. The CDR3 loop spans 14 amino acids. Germline V lookup: CDR1 MDHEN, CDR2 SYDVKM.

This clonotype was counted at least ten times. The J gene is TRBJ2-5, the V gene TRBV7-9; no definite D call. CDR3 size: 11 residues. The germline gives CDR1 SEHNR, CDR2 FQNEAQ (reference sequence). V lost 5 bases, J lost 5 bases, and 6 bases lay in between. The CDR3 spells CASSMEETQYF. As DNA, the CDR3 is TGTGCCAGCAGCATGGAGGAGACCCAGTACTTC.

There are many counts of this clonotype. The CDR3 loop reads CASRLLGDSYNEQFF. CDR3 sequence (DNA): TGTGCCAGCAGATTACTAGGGGACTCCTACAATGAGCAGTTCTTC. The rearrangement links TRBV6-5 to TRBJ2-1, with D perhaps assigned TRBD1 or TRBD2 (5 bases each). Trimming took off 6 bases at V and 0 bases at J, with 12 bases between the two ends. This CDR3 has 15 amino acids. The germline V gene encodes CDR1 MNHEY and CDR2 SVGAGI.

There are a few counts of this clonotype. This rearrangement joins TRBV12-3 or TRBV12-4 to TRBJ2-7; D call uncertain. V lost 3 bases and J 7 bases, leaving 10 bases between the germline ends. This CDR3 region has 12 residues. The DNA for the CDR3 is TGTGCCAGCAGTTTCCCAGGCAGAGAGCAGTACTTC. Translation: CASSFPGREQYF.

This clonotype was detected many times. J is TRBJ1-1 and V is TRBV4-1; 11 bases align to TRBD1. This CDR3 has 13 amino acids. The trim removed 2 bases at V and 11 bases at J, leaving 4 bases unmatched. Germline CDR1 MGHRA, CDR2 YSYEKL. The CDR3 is CASSQQGDRGAFF. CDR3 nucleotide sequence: TGCGCCAGCAGCCAACAAGGGGACAGGGGGGCTTTCTTT.

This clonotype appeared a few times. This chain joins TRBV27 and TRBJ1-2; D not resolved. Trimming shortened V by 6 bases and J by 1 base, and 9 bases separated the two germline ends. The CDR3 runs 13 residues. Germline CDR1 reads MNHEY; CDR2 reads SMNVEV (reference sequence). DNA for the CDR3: TGTGCCAGCAGACCGCAGTATAACTATGGCTACACCTTC. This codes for CASRPQYNYGYTF.

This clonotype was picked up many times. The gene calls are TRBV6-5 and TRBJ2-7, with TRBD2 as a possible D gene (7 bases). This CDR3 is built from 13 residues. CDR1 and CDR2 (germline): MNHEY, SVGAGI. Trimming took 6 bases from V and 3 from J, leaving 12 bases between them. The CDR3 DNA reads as TGTGCCAGCAGACGGGAGGACAGCTACGAGCAGTACTTC. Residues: CASRREDSYEQYF.

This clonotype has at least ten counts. The CDR3 here is CASSGSNGAQASGTDTQYF. CDR3 sequence (DNA): TGTGCCAGCAGCGGTAGCAATGGGGCACAGGCCTCCGGCACAGATACGCAGTATTTT. This chain joins TRBV9 and TRBJ2-3; maybe TRBD1 (5 bases). This CDR3 has 19 amino acids. The germline V and J ends were trimmed by 3 bases and 1 base, with 24 bases remaining between them. Germline V gene lookup returns CDR1 SGDLS and CDR2 YYNGEE.

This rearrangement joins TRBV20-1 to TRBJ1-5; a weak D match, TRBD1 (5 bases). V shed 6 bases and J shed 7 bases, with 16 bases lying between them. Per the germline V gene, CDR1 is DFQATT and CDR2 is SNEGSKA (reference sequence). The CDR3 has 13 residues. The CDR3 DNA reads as TGCAGTGCCGCCCGGGGACTTCGGCAGCCCCAGCATTTT. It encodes CSAARGLRQPQHF.

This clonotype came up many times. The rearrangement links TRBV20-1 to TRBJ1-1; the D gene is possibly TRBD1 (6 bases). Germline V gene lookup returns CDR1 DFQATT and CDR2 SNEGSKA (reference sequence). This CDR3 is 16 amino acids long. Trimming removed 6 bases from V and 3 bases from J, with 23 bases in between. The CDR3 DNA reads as TGCAGTGCCACGGTAGGGGGGAGCTTTTTTTACACTGAAGCTTTCTTT. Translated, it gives CSATVGGSFFYTEAFF.

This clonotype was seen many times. The CDR3 DNA is TGTGCCAGCAGCCGAGGTTGGGACAGGGATGTGAACAATGAGCAGTTCTTC. Translating gives CASSRGWDRDVNNEQFF. This chain joins TRBV7-9 and TRBJ2-1; 9 bases match TRBD1. CDR3 length: 17 residues. Per germline, CDR1 SEHNR and CDR2 FQNEAQ (reference sequence). With 5 bases clipped from V and 5 bases from J, the junction kept 13 bases outside the gene matches.

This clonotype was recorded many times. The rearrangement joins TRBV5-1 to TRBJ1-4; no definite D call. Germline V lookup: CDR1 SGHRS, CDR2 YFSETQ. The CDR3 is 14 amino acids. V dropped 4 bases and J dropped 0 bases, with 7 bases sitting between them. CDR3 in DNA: TGCGCCAGCAGCCTACAGACAACTAATGAAAAACTGTTTTTT. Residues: CASSLQTTNEKLFF.

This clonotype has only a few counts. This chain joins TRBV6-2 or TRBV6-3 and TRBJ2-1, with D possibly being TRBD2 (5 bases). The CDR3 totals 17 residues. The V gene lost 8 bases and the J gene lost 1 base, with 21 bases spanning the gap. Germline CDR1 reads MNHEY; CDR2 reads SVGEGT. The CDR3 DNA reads TGTGCCAGCGGCCGGCTGGTTGGGCGCGGGTCCTACAATGAGCAGTTCTTC. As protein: CASGRLVGRGSYNEQFF.

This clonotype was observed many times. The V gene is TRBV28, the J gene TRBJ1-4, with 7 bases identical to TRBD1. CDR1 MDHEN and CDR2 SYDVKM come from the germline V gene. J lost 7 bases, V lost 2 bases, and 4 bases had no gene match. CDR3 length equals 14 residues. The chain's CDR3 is CASSLDREAEKLFF. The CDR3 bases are TGTGCCAGCAGTTTAGACAGGGAGGCTGAAAAACTGTTTTTT.

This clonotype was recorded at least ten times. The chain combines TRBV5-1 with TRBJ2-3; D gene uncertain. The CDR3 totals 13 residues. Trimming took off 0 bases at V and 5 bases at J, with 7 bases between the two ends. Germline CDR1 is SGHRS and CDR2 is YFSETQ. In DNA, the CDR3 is TGCGCCAGCAGCTTGGGTGAAGGAGATACGCAGTATTTT. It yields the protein CASSLGEGDTQYF. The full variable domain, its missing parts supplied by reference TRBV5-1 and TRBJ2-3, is KAGVTQTPRYLIKTRGQQVTLSCSPISGHRSVSWYQQTPGQGLQFLFEYFSETQRNKGNFPGRFSGRQFSNSRSEMNVSTLELGDSALYLCASSLGEGDTQYFGPGTRLTVL.

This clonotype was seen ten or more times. The CDR3 region has the DNA TGTGCCAGCAGTTTAGCTCGAGGGACTAGCGTTTCCTACAATGAGCAGTTCTTC. This sequence encodes CASSLARGTSVSYNEQFF. V gene TRBV12-3 or TRBV12-4 combines with J gene TRBJ2-1; 10 bases agree with TRBD2. This CDR3 contains 18 residues. Germline trimming cut 0 bases from V and 1 base from J; bases unmatched to any gene: 6.

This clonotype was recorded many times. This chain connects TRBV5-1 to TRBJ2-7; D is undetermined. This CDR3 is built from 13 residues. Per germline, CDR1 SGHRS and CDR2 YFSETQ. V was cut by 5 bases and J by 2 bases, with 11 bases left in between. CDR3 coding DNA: TGCGCCAGCAGTGTTGGCGAACCCTACGAGCAGTACTTC. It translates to CASSVGEPYEQYF.

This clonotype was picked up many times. The CDR3 region is CASSLLYEQYF. Here the CDR3 DNA reads TGTGCCAGCAGCCTTCTCTACGAGCAGTACTTC. The chain uses TRBV14 and TRBJ2-7; no clear D gene. V lost 4 bases to trimming and J lost 3 bases, with 4 bases between them. The germline gives CDR1 SGHDN, CDR2 FVKESK. The length of the CDR3 is 11 residues.

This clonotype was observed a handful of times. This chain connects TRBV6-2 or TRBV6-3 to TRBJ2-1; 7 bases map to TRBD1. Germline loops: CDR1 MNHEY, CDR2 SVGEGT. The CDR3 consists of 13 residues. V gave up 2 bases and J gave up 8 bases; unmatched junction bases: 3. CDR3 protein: CASSYTDRDEQFF. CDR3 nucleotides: TGTGCCAGCAGTTACACCGACAGGGATGAGCAGTTCTTC.

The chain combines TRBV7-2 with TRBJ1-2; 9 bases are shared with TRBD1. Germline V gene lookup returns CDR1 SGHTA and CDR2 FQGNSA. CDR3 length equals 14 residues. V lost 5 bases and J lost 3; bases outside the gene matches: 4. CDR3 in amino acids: CASSPDRGDYGYTF. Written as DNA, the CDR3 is TGTGCCAGCAGCCCGGACAGGGGTGACTATGGCTACACCTTC.

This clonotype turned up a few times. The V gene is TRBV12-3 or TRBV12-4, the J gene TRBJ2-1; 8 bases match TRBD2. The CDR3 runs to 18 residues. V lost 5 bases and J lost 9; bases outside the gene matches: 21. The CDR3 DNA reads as TGTGCCAGCAGTCCCAGCATATGGGGGGCGGGAGGTGGAAGTGAGCAGTTCTTC. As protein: CASSPSIWGAGGGSEQFF.